This T cell receptor beta chain stems from a study of blood T cell repertoires in COVID-19. Study overall: Whether acute or convalescent, the COVID-19 samples came from the United States, Italy and Spain. Sources were T cells, B-cell-depleted T cells, or PBMCs; the material itself was cDNA or gDNA.

In the original workflow: Amplified reference gene primers provided the basis for estimating nucleated cell counts. TCRdb's table, derived via immunoSEQ multiplex PCR, lists solely in-frame clones and lacks some. V, J and clone size reflect that table, while D and trimming were determined from the DNA. The table includes about 65,000 clones, over 75% detected once. The sequenced sample was peripheral blood. This receptor was obtained from an elderly man with acute or convalescent COVID-19.

This chain's CDR3 is CAWHTGGADTIYF. The CDR3 nucleotides are TGTGCCTGGCACACAGGGGGCGCCGACACCATATATTTT. The chain links TRBV30 to TRBJ1-3, with 9 positions matching TRBD1. Trimming cost V 5 bases and J 8 bases; bases outside gene matches: 7. The germline gives CDR1 GTSNPN, CDR2 SVGIG (reference sequence). The CDR3 has 13 amino acids.